The 11 T cell receptor beta chains below come from one sample, sequenced in a study of cytomegalovirus exposure and HLA in healthy donors. Use of 60 Vbeta and 13 Jbeta primers characterized the PCR. The protocol was immunoSEQ multiplex PCR, while the TCRdb copy is restricted to in-frame clones and leaves out a portion. The repertoire holds 270,000 or so clones, with over 90% as singletons. Sequencing was done on a sample of PBMCs. Receptors originate from a girl aged 2-10 years in good health and CMV-seronegative.

The chain carries TRBV15 and TRBJ2-5; the D gene is possibly TRBD1 (6 bases). The J call could be wrong; TRBJ2-7 is a better fit for the DNA end. Germline values: CDR1 LNHNV, CDR2 YYDKDF (reference sequence). The CDR3 consists of 17 residues. CDR3 sequence (DNA): TGTGCCACCAGCAGAGATCATCTATTGGGGACATCCTACGAGCAGTACTTC. Amino acid sequence: CATSRDHLLGTSYEQYF.

V is TRBV27 and J is TRBJ1-1; perhaps TRBD1 as D (6 bases). This CDR3 has 14 amino acids. V lost 4 bases and J 4 bases, leaving 13 bases between the germline ends. Germline V gene data show CDR1 as MNHEY and CDR2 as SMNVEV (reference sequence). The DNA for the CDR3 is TGTGCCAGCAGTTACCACAGGGAACGCACTGAAGCTTTCTTT. This encodes CASSYHRERTEAFF.

The V and J genes are TRBV4-1 and TRBJ1-1; TRBD1 agrees at 7 bases. V was pared by 4 bases and J by 6 bases, with 5 bases of the junction left unmatched. The CDR3 spans 13 residues. Germline CDR1 is MGHRA and CDR2 is YSYEKL. CDR3 loop: CASSPRGQAEAFF. Here the CDR3 DNA reads TGCGCCAGCAGCCCGAGGGGGCAGGCTGAAGCTTTCTTT.

The chain recombines TRBV6-4 with TRBJ2-3; D not resolved. The V end lost 3 bases, the J end lost 2 bases, and 9 bases lay between the germline ends. This CDR3 has 14 amino acids. The germline V gene has CDR1 MRHNA and CDR2 SNTAGT. The CDR3 DNA is TGTGCCAGCAGTGAGTCAGGCTTCACAGATACGCAGTATTTT. Its protein is CASSESGFTDTQYF.

The DNA of the CDR3 is TGTGCCAGCTCGTTTCTAGCGGTGAACACCGGGGAGCTGTTTTTT. Amino acids: CASSFLAVNTGELFF. The V call is TRBV6-1, the J call TRBJ2-2, with TRBD2 matching 7 bases. The trim removed 8 bases at V and 1 base at J, leaving 7 bases unmatched. Germline V CDR1 and CDR2: MNHNS, SASEGT. This CDR3 spans 15 amino acids.

The chain is built from TRBV19 and TRBJ1-1, with D perhaps TRBD1 (5 bases). V was shortened by 0 bases and J by 1 base, with 9 bases between the two germline ends. CDR3 size: 15 residues. Germline V gene lookup returns CDR1 LNHDA and CDR2 SQIVND (reference sequence). CDR3: CASSIDWGENTEAFF. The CDR3 region has the DNA TGTGCCAGTAGTATAGACTGGGGGGAGAACACTGAAGCTTTCTTT.

This sequence joins TRBV5-4 and TRBJ1-2, with TRBD1 identical over 7 bases. With 0 bases clipped from V and 7 bases from J, the junction kept 6 bases outside the gene matches. Germline CDR1 reads SGHNT; CDR2 reads YYREEE (reference sequence). The CDR3 length is 14 residues. This CDR3 is CASSLETGAGGYTF. The CDR3 DNA reads as TGTGCCAGCAGCTTGGAAACAGGGGCCGGTGGCTACACCTTC.

This clone has just a few counts. This sequence joins TRBV5-4 and TRBJ2-1, with TRBD2 matching 9 bases. The CDR3 has 12 amino acids. Trimming took 0 bases from V and 13 from J; bases not matched to a gene: 2. CDR1 SGHNT and CDR2 YYREEE come from the germline V gene (reference sequence). CDR3 DNA: TGTGCCAGCAGCTTGGATAGCGGGAGCCAGTTCTTC. It is translated as CASSLDSGSQFF.

This clone was seen a single time. This chain uses TRBV6-5 with TRBJ1-3; no firm D call. V lost 0 bases and J lost 1, with 10 bases in between. In germline, CDR1 is MNHEY, CDR2 SVGAGI. This CDR3 has 16 amino acids. CDR3 residues: CASSYSTYSSGNTIYF. As DNA, the CDR3 is TGTGCCAGCAGTTACTCGACTTATTCTTCTGGAAACACCATATATTTT.

The V call is TRBV2, the J call TRBJ2-7; unclear D gene. Germline CDR1 SNHLY, CDR2 FYNNEI. The CDR3 is 13 amino acids. The V end was cut by 8 bases, the J end by 0 bases, with 11 bases between. In DNA form, the CDR3 reads TGTGCCAGCGCCGTCGGGTTCTCCTACGAGCAGTACTTC. Its protein product is CASAVGFSYEQYF.

V and J are TRBV9 and TRBJ2-1; possible D gene TRBD1, 5 bases. V lost 0 bases to trimming and J lost 1 base, with 11 bases between them. CDR3 size: 16 residues. Germline-derived CDR1 and CDR2 are SGDLS and YYNGEE. CDR3 sequence reads: CASSVASGQSYNEQFF. The CDR3 DNA is TGTGCCAGCAGCGTAGCTTCCGGACAATCCTACAATGAGCAGTTCTTC. Full variable domain (outside the CDR3, taken from reference TRBV9 and TRBJ2-1): DSGVTQTPKHLITATGQRVTLRCSPRSGDLSVYWYQQSLDQGLQFLIQYYNGEERAKGNILERFSAQQFPDLHSELNLSSLELGDSALYFCASSVASGQSYNEQFFGPGTRLTVL.